The present entry profiles one T cell receptor beta chain with its context. The data are from a study of identical twins. Using its own MiXCR run on the 5' RACE reads, TCRdb lists one record per CDR3 protein. The table shows about 260,000 distinct CDR3 sequences, with about 7% occurring only once. Unmatched junction bases numbered 18, after V lost 6 bases and J lost 4 bases. The CDR3 is 19 residues long. The germline V gene encodes CDR1 MDHEN and CDR2 SYDVKM. These data were also reused for a study on yellow fever vaccine responses in identical twins.

The V call is TRBV28, the J call TRBJ2-6; the match to TRBD1 covers 7 bases. This clonotype originated in a woman aged 18 to 35 in good health. The sequenced sample was memory (CD45RO+) T cells sorted from blood. Here the CDR3 reads CASSPNGETGLSGANVLTF. CDR3 DNA sequence: TGTGCCAGCAGCCCCAACGGTGAGACAGGGCTCTCCGGGGCCAACGTCCTGACTTTC.